This TCR beta chain emerged from a study of PD-1 blockade in mismatch repair-deficient tumors. Using immunoSEQ multiplex PCR, the repertoire was profiled, and TCRdb retains in-frame clones only, with some absent. The table records around 9,000 clones, about 85% of them present only once. The sequence derives from an adult with mismatch repair-deficient cancer. The sample here was PBMCs, taken less than 47 weeks after starting pembrolizumab.

In DNA form, the CDR3 reads TGTGCCAGCAGCTTGGTCTCCTCTGGAAACACCATATATTTT. This sequence encodes CASSLVSSGNTIYF. The chain uses TRBV5-5 and TRBJ1-3; D gene uncertain. Germline V gene sequence: CDR1 SGHKS, CDR2 YYEKEE (reference sequence). This CDR3 region has 14 residues. The V end lost 0 bases, the J end lost 0 bases, and 4 bases lay between the germline ends.